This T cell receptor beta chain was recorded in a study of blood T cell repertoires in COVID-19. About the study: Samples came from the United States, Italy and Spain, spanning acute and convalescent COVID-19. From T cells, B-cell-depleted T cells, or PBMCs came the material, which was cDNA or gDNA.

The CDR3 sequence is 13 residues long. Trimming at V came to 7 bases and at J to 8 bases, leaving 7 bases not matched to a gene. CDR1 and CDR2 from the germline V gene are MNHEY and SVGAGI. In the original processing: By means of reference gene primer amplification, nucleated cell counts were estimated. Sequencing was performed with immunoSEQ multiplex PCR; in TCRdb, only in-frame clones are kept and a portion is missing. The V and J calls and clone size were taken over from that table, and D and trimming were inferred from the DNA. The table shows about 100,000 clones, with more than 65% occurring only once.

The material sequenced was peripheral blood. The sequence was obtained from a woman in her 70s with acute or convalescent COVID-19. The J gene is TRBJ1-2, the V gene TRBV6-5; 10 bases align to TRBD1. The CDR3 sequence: CASTWDRGLGYTF. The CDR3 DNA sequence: TGTGCCAGCACCTGGGACAGGGGCTTGGGCTACACCTTC.